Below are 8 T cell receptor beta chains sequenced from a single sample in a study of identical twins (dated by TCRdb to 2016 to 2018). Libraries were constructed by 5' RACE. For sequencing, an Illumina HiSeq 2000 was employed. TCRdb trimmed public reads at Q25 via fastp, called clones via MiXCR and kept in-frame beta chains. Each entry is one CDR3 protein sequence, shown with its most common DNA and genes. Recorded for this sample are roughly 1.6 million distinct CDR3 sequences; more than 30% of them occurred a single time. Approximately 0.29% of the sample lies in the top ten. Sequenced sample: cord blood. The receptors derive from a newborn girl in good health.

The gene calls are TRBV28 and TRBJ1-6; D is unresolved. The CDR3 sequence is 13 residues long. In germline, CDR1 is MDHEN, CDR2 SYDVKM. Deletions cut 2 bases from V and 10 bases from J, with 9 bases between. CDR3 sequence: CASSLRIQSPLHF. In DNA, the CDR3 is TGTGCCAGCAGTTTAAGGATTCAATCACCCCTCCACTTT.

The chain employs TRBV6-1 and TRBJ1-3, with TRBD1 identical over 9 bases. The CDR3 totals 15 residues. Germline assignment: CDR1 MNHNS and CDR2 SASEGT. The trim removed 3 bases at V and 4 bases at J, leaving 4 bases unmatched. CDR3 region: CASSDNRGHGNTIYF. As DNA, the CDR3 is TGTGCCAGCAGTGACAACAGGGGGCACGGAAACACCATATATTTT.

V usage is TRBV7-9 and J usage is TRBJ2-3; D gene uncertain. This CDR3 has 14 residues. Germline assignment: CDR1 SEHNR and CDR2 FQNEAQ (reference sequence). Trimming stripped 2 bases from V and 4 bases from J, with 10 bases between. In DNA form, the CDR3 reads TGTGCCAGCAGCTTAAAGGTTGGCCCAGATACGCAGTATTTT. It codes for CASSLKVGPDTQYF. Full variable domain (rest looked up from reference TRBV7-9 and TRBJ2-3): DTGVSQNPRHKITKRGQNVTFRCDPISEHNRLYWYRQTLGQGPEFLTYFQNEAQLEKSRLLSDRFSAERPKGSFSTLEIQRTEQGDSAMYLCASSLKVGPDTQYFGPGTRLTVL.

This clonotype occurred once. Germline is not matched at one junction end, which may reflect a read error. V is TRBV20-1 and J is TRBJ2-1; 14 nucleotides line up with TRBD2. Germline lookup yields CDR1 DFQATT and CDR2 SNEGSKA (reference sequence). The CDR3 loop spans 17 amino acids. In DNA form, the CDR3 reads TGCAGTGCCCCATTGACTAGCGGGGGGGCCTCTTACAATGAGCGGTTCTTC. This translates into CSAPLTSGGASYNERFF.

The CDR3 nucleotides are TGTGCCAGCAGGGGGGTAGCCGGGGAGCTGTTTTTT. It is translated as CASRGVAGELFF. The chain couples TRBV2 to TRBJ2-2; D possibly matches TRBD1 or TRBD2 (5 bases each). The CDR3 is 12 residues long. With 6 bases removed from V and 6 bases from J, the gap between germline ends came to 8 bases. In germline, CDR1 is SNHLY, CDR2 FYNNEI. Full variable domain (outside the CDR3, taken from reference TRBV2 and TRBJ2-2): EPEVTQTPSHQVTQMGQEVILRCVPISNHLYFYWYRQILGQKVEFLVSFYNNEISEKSEIFDDQFSVERPDGSNFTLKIRSTKLEDSAMYFCASRGVAGELFFGEGSRLTVL.

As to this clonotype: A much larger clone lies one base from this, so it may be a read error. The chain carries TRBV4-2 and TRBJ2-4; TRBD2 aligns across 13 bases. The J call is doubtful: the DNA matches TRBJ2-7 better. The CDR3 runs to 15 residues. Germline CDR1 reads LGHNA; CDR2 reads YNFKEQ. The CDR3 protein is CAGSQGTSGAYEQYF. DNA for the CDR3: TGTGCCGGCAGCCAAGGGACTAGCGGGGCCTACGAGCAGTACTTC.

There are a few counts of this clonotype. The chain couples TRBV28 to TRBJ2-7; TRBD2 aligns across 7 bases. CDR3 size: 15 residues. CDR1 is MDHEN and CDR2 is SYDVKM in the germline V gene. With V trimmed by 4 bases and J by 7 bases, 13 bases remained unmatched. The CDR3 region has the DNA TGTGCCAGCAGTTCTCCGGCTAGCGGTTTTGGGGAGCAGTACTTC. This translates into CASSSPASGFGEQYF. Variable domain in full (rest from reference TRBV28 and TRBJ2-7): DVKVTQSSRYLVKRTGEKVFLECVQDMDHENMFWYRQDPGLGLRLIYFSYDVKMKEKGDIPEGYSVSREKKERFSLILESASTNQTSMYLCASSSPASGFGEQYFGPGTRLTVT.

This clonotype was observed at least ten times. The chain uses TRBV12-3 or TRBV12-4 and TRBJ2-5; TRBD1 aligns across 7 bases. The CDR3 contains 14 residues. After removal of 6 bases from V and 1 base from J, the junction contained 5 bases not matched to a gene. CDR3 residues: CASRSYRGQETQYF. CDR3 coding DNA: TGTGCCAGCAGGTCCTACAGGGGCCAAGAGACCCAGTACTTC.